A selection of T cell receptor beta chains follows, all from one sample in a study of blood T cells in healthy people across ages. Using its own MiXCR run on the 5' RACE reads, TCRdb lists one record per CDR3 protein. The sample has 1 million or so distinct CDR3 sequences; almost 25% are singletons. The data were also submitted as part of a second study, on T cells of mothers and their children.

The sequenced material came from blood. Source of these receptors: a girl aged 2-10 years in good health. Both conserved end residues are part of each CDR3. Fields, in order: D gene, CDR3 length, clone size, V gene, J gene, CDR3 protein, CDR3 DNA. The D gene is left open where the match is weak. Only some rows state a clone size, as once, few, many or a class for expanded clones.

TRBD2	14	NA	TRBV12-3/TRBV12-4	TRBJ2-1	CASSLLPSGNEQFF	TGTGCCAGCAGTTTACTTCCTAGCGGCAATGAGCAGTTCTTC
NA	10	NA	TRBV12-3/TRBV12-4	TRBJ1-2	CASSLSGPNF	TGTGCCAGCAGTTTATCGGGGCCCAACTTC
NA	15	NA	TRBV7-2	TRBJ2-4	CASSLVKLAKNIQYF	TGTGCCAGCAGCTTAGTAAAATTAGCCAAAAACATTCAGTACTTC
NA	17	NA	TRBV27	TRBJ2-2	CASSWHLRVGGAGELFF	TGTGCCAGCAGTTGGCACCTTCGGGTAGGAGGTGCCGGGGAGCTGTTTTTT
NA	15	NA	TRBV7-8	TRBJ2-5	CASSLDGRSKETQYF	TGTGCCAGCAGCTTAGATGGCAGATCCAAAGAGACCCAGTACTTC
TRBD2	14	NA	TRBV6-6	TRBJ2-5	CASSYGRGEETQYF	TGTGCCAGCAGTTACGGGCGGGGGGAAGAGACCCAGTACTTC
TRBD1	15	few	TRBV7-9	TRBJ1-4	CASSTIRGTNEKLFF	TGTGCCAGCAGCACAATCAGGGGGACCAATGAAAAACTGTTTTTT
TRBD1	14	NA	TRBV5-1	TRBJ2-5	CASTTGTGQETQYF	TGCGCCAGCACAACCGGGACAGGGCAAGAGACCCAGTACTTC
NA	13	few	TRBV24-1	TRBJ2-7	CATSSSEAYEQYF	TGTGCCACCAGCTCTAGCGAAGCCTACGAGCAGTACTTC
NA	16	few	TRBV18	TRBJ2-7	CASSRTPWGAGDEQYF	TGTGCCAGCTCACGGACCCCATGGGGGGCGGGCGACGAGCAGTACTTC
NA	13	many	TRBV5-1	TRBJ1-1	CASSLPGNTEAFF	TGTGCCAGCAGCTTGCCGGGGAACACTGAAGCTTTCTTT
NA	17	NA	TRBV21-1	TRBJ1-6	CASSGREEGQGISPLHF	TGTGCCAGCAGCGGTAGAGAGGAGGGACAGGGGATTTCACCCCTCCACTTT
NA	14	NA	TRBV20-1	TRBJ2-2	CSARDRIATGELFF	TGCAGTGCTAGAGACAGGATTGCCACCGGGGAGCTGTTTTTT
NA	15	NA	TRBV6-5	TRBJ1-2	CASSYSRAAGYGYTF	TGTGCCAGCAGTTACTCGAGGGCCGCGGGATATGGCTACACCTTC
NA	15	few	TRBV7-9	TRBJ1-1	CASSLLAASNTEAFF	TGTGCCAGCAGCCTTTTAGCAGCTTCGAACACTGAAGCTTTCTTT